This record looks at one T cell receptor (beta chain) sequence and its context. Its binding antigen is unknown. Base quality data are lacking; no much larger clone is found one base away. These data are taken from a study of T cell changes during pregnancy in multiple sclerosis (dated by TCRdb to the late 2010s). About the study as a whole: The study examined how the T cell repertoire changed over the course of pregnancy in women with multiple sclerosis.

Receptor libraries were prepared by the immunoSEQ multiplex PCR assay. TCRdb retrieved this table from immuneACCESS and kept in-frame rearrangements only. Not all clones are present; in checked studies, unresolved V genes account for under half, and no reason is known for the remainder. In this sample the table shows over 30,000 clones, 91% of which occur a single time. The ten largest make up approximately 4% of the sample. The CDR3, cysteine through phenylalanine, is 15 amino acids long. The sequence is cut down to CDR3 DNA, 45 bases in frame from base 1. Clipping removes 6 bases from V and 2 bases from J, with 6 as the unmatched junction base count. Per the germline V gene (reference sequence), SEHNR is the CDR1 and FQNEAQ is the CDR2.

This TCR derives from a female donor in good health, enrolled as a control in a pregnancy study. This material consisted of CD8+ T cells from peripheral blood mononuclear cells, taken in the second trimester of pregnancy. The chain joins TRBV7-9 to TRBJ1-3; TRBD1 agrees with 8 junctional bases. The CDR3 reads as follows: CASRAGGSTGNTIYF. The DNA sequence reads TGTGCCAGCAGAGCAGGGGGCAGCACTGGAAACACCATATATTTT. This CDR3, with the reference TRBV7-9 and TRBJ1-3 proteins standing in past its ends, gives the full variable domain DTGVSQNPRHKITKRGQNVTFRCDPISEHNRLYWYRQTLGQGPEFLTYFQNEAQLEKSRLLSDRFSAERPKGSFSTLEIQRTEQGDSAMYLCASRAGGSTGNTIYFGEGSWLTVV.